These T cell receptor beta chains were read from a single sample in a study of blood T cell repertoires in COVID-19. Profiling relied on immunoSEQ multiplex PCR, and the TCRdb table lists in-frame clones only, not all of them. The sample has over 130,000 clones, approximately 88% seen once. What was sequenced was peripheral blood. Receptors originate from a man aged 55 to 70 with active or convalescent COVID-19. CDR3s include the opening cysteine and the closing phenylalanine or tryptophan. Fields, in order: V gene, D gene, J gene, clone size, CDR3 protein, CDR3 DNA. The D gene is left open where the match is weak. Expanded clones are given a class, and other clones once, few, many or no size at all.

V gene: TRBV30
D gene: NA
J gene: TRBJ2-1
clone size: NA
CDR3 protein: CAWSSSGVKEQFF
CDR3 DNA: TGTGCCTGGAGTAGCTCGGGGGTCAAGGAGCAGTTCTTC

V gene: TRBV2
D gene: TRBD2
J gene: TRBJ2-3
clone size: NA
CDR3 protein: CASKTSGKADTQYF
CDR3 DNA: TGTGCCAGCAAGACTAGCGGGAAGGCAGATACGCAGTATTTT

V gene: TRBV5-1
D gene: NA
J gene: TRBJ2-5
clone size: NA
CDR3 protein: CASSLDRLGGTQYF
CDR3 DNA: TGCGCCAGCAGCTTGGACAGGCTGGGGGGGACCCAGTACTTC

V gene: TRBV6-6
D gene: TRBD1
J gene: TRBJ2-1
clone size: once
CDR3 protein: CASSSPPGQGASEQFF
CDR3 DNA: TGTGCCAGCAGTTCCCCCCCGGGACAGGGGGCGAGTGAGCAGTTCTTC

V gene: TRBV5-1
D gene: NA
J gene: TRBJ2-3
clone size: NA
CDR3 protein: CASSSRGAGTDTQYF
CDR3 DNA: TGCGCCAGCAGCTCCCGGGGGGCTGGGACAGATACGCAGTATTTT

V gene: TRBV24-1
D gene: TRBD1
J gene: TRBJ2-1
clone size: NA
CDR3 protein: CATSDYRQGAGYNEQFF
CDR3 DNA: TGTGCCACCAGTGATTACCGACAGGGGGCAGGATACAATGAGCAGTTCTTC

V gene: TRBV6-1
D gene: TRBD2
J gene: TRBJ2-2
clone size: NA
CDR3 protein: CASSEVAGDLTGELFF
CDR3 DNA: TGTGCCAGCAGTGAAGTTGCGGGAGACCTCACCGGGGAGCTGTTTTTT

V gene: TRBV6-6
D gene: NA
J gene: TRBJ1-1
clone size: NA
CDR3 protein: CASSYSDSNTEAFF
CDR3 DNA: TGTGCCAGCAGTTACTCCGACAGTAACACTGAAGCTTTCTTT

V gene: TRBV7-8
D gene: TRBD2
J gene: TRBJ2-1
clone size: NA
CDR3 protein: CASSSLAGGPYNEQFF
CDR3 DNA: TGTGCCAGCAGCTCATTAGCGGGAGGGCCGTACAATGAGCAGTTCTTC

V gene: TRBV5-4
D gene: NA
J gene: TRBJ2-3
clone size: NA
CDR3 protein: CASSLDFSSTDTQYF
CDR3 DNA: TGTGCCAGCAGCCTGGACTTCTCTAGCACAGATACGCAGTATTTT

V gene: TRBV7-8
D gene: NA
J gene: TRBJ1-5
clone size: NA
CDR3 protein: CASSTPARGGNQPQHF
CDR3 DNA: TGTGCCAGCAGCACGCCCGCCAGGGGAGGCAATCAGCCCCAGCATTTT

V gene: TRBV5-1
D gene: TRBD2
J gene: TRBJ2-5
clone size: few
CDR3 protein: CASSLEGREGRMYQETQYF
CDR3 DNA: TGCGCCAGCAGCTTGGAGGGGAGGGAAGGACGGATGTACCAAGAGACCCAGTACTTC

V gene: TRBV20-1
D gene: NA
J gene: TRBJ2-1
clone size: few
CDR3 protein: CSASGGTRLNEQFF
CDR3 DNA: TGCAGTGCTAGTGGTGGGACTCGGTTGAATGAGCAGTTCTTC

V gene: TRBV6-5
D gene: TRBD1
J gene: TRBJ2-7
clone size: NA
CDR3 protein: CASRRQGAQVQYF
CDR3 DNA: TGTGCCAGCAGGAGACAGGGGGCTCAAGTGCAGTACTTC

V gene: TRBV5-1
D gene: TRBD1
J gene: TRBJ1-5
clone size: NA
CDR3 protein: CASSTGTGNQPQHF
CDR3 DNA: TGCGCCAGCAGCACCGGGACAGGGAATCAGCCCCAGCATTTT

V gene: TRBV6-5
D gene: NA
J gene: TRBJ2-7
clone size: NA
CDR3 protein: CASSPGSPTYEQYF
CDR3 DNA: TGTGCCAGCAGTCCCGGTAGTCCTACCTACGAGCAGTACTTC